Presented here are 26 T cell receptor beta chains from one specimen sequenced in a study of cytomegalovirus exposure and HLA in healthy donors. It was with 60 Vbeta and 13 Jbeta primers that the PCR ran. TCRdb's copy holds only in-frame clones and misses some; the assay was immunoSEQ multiplex PCR. The sample includes about 140,000 clones, around four fifths of them seen just once. The specimen was PBMCs. The source of these receptors is a woman between 35 and 50 years old in good health and CMV-seronegative.

This chain joins TRBV19 and TRBJ1-3; no clear D. CDR1 and CDR2 from the germline V gene are LNHDA and SQIVND (reference sequence). V was trimmed by 7 bases and J by 4 bases, leaving 14 bases between them. The CDR3 has 14 amino acids. The CDR3 loop reads CASIDQSRGNTIYF. The DNA of the CDR3 is TGTGCCAGTATCGACCAATCCAGGGGAAACACCATATATTTT.

The chain links TRBV6-1 to TRBJ1-3; TRBD1 is a possible D gene (5 bases). CDR1 is MNHNS and CDR2 is SASEGT in the germline V gene. There are 13 residues in the CDR3. V lost 7 bases, J lost 3 bases, and 10 bases lay in between. The CDR3: CASMQGSGNTIYF. CDR3 DNA: TGTGCCAGCATGCAGGGAAGTGGAAACACCATATATTTT.

This clone was counted only a few times. This chain links TRBV14 with TRBJ2-1; TRBD1 agrees at 7 bases. The germline V gene encodes CDR1 SGHDN and CDR2 FVKESK. The V segment lost 0 bases and the J segment 4 bases; nucleotides outside the gene matches: 3. CDR3 length: 15 amino acids. This CDR3 reads CASSQEGGGYNEQFF. The CDR3, as DNA: TGTGCCAGCAGCCAAGAAGGGGGCGGGTACAATGAGCAGTTCTTC.

This clone was counted between two and nine times. This rearrangement joins TRBV29-1 to TRBJ1-3; 7 bases are shared with TRBD1. Germline loops: CDR1 SQVTM, CDR2 ANQGSEA. This CDR3 comprises 13 residues. V lost 7 bases to trimming and J lost 1 base; unmatched junction nucleotides: 4. The CDR3 DNA is TGCAGCGGCTACAGGGGTTCTGGAAACACCATATATTTT. It yields the protein CSGYRGSGNTIYF. Looking up the rest from reference TRBV29-1 and TRBJ1-3 gives the full variable domain: SAVISQKPSRDICQRGTSLTIQCQVDSQVTMMFWYRQQPGQSLTLIATANQGSEATYESGFVIDKFPISRPNLTFSTLTVSNMSPEDSSIYLCSGYRGSGNTIYFGEGSWLTVV.

This chain uses TRBV10-3 with TRBJ2-7; possible D gene TRBD2, 6 bases. The V gene lost 2 bases and the J gene lost 3 bases, with 20 bases spanning the gap. The germline V gene encodes CDR1 ENHRY and CDR2 SYGVKD. CDR3 length: 17 residues. CDR3 in DNA: TGTGCCATCAGTGAGAGCGGGCCGCAGTGGGGGAGCTACGAGCAGTACTTC. It codes for CAISESGPQWGSYEQYF.

The chain is built from TRBV11-2 and TRBJ2-7; D is unresolved. CDR3 length: 14 amino acids. Per the germline V gene, CDR1 is SGHAT and CDR2 is FQNNGV. V was clipped by 2 bases and J by 0 bases, with 8 bases between them. The CDR3 coding sequence is TGTGCCAGCAGCTTAAACCCGAGCTCCTACGAGCAGTACTTC. This translates into CASSLNPSSYEQYF.

The chain joins TRBV19 to TRBJ2-2; TRBD2 matches at 11 bases. The V gene's germline CDR1 is LNHDA and CDR2 SQIVND (reference sequence). J gave up 4 bases and V 6 bases, and 4 bases lay outside the gene matches. This CDR3 spans 15 amino acids. Here the CDR3 DNA reads TGTGCCAGTAGGTCCCTAGCGGGAGGCACCGGGGAGCTGTTTTTT. It yields the protein CASRSLAGGTGELFF.

The V and J genes are TRBV5-1 and TRBJ2-1; TRBD2 matches at 8 bases. This CDR3 is built from 16 residues. The trim removed 4 bases at V and 8 bases at J, leaving 14 bases unmatched. The germline gives CDR1 SGHRS, CDR2 YFSETQ. The CDR3 sequence: CASSIAASGSLYEQFF. The CDR3 nucleotides read TGCGCCAGCAGCATCGCAGCAAGCGGGAGTCTCTATGAGCAGTTCTTC. Looking up the rest from reference TRBV5-1 and TRBJ2-1 gives the full variable domain: KAGVTQTPRYLIKTRGQQVTLSCSPISGHRSVSWYQQTPGQGLQFLFEYFSETQRNKGNFPGRFSGRQFSNSRSEMNVSTLELGDSALYLCASSIAASGSLYEQFFGPGTRLTVL.

The rearrangement joins TRBV30 to TRBJ1-5; 7 bases agree with TRBD1. Trimming removed 0 bases from V and 4 bases from J; junction bases left unmatched: 9. Germline loops: CDR1 GTSNPN, CDR2 SVGIG (reference sequence). CDR3 length: 16 residues. The CDR3 bases are TGTGCCTGGAGTGTTTTAGGGGACAGAGAAAATCAGCCCCAGCATTTT. It yields the protein CAWSVLGDRENQPQHF. The full variable domain, in which reference TRBV30 and TRBJ1-5 provide the parts outside the CDR3, is SQTIHQWPATLVQPVGSPLSLECTVEGTSNPNLYWYRQAAGRGLQLLFYSVGIGQISSEVPQNLSASRPQDRQFILSSKKLLLSDSGFYLCAWSVLGDRENQPQHFGDGTRLSIL.

The chain is built from TRBV6-4 and TRBJ2-1; weak D call: TRBD1 (5 bases). Germline V gives CDR1 MRHNA, CDR2 SNTAGT. V lost 1 base to trimming and J lost 0 bases, with 13 bases between them. This CDR3 spans 17 amino acids. CDR3 protein: CASSDYYRGGSYNEQFF. CDR3 nucleotide sequence: TGTGCCAGCAGTGACTATTATAGGGGTGGCTCCTACAATGAGCAGTTCTTC.

The chain uses TRBV5-1 and TRBJ2-2; TRBD1 agrees at 8 bases. The CDR3 totals 16 residues. Germline trimming cut 2 bases from V and 5 bases from J; bases unmatched to any gene: 8. CDR1 and CDR2 (germline): SGHRS, YFSETQ. The DNA of the CDR3 is TGCGCCAGCAGCTTAAACCCCCAGGGGGCGACCGGGGAGCTGTTTTTT. Protein product: CASSLNPQGATGELFF.

The chain is built from TRBV7-9 and TRBJ2-3; 12 bases map to TRBD2. Losses at the gene ends were 1 base for V and 5 bases for J; bases not matched to a gene: 13. Germline loops: CDR1 SEHNR, CDR2 FQNEAQ (reference sequence). The CDR3 contains 19 residues. CDR3 DNA: TGTGCCAGCAGCTTAGAAGGGAGGCTAGCGGGAGGGCCGAGAGATACGCAGTATTTT. It yields the protein CASSLEGRLAGGPRDTQYF.

The CDR3 loop reads CASSQWDSSPEQYF. The CDR3 region has the DNA TGTGCCAGCAGCCAATGGGACTCCTCGCCCGAGCAGTACTTC. This sequence joins TRBV7-2 and TRBJ2-7, with a possible D match to TRBD2 (6 bases). Germline V gene data show CDR1 as SGHTA and CDR2 as FQGNSA. The V end was cut by 5 bases, the J end by 6 bases, with 17 bases between. The CDR3 spans 14 residues.

V usage is TRBV7-2 and J usage is TRBJ2-3; 14 bases agree with TRBD2. The V segment lost 5 bases and the J segment 5 bases; nucleotides outside the gene matches: 6. CDR3 length: 16 amino acids. Germline V gives CDR1 SGHTA, CDR2 FQGNSA. CDR3 loop: CASSPRLAGGGDTQYF. The DNA for the CDR3 is TGTGCCAGCAGCCCCCGACTAGCGGGAGGGGGAGATACGCAGTATTTT.

The CDR3: CASSQDGSKGASGYTF. Written as DNA, the CDR3 is TGCGCCAGCAGCCAAGATGGTTCGAAGGGGGCGTCTGGCTACACCTTC. This chain links TRBV4-1 with TRBJ1-2; TRBD1 aligns across 7 bases. The germline V gene encodes CDR1 MGHRA and CDR2 YSYEKL. The CDR3 sequence is 16 residues long. After removal of 0 bases from V and 7 bases from J, the junction contained 11 bases not matched to a gene.

The rearrangement joins TRBV5-4 to TRBJ1-1; no reliable D call. V lost 5 bases, J lost 3 bases, and 11 bases lay in between. Germline V gene data show CDR1 as SGHNT and CDR2 as YYREEE (reference sequence). CDR3 length: 13 amino acids. CDR3 bases: TGTGCCAGCAGACCTCAACAGTACACTGAAGCTTTCTTT. Translated: CASRPQQYTEAFF.

V gene TRBV7-8 combines with J gene TRBJ2-7, with D perhaps matching TRBD2 (5 bases). The CDR3 is made up of 14 amino acids. The germline V gene has CDR1 SGHVS and CDR2 FQNEAQ. Trimming cost V 4 bases and J 7 bases, with 17 bases left between them. The CDR3 DNA is TGTGCCAGCAGCTCCTTTTGGGAGCCCGATGAGCAGTACTTC. Protein sequence: CASSSFWEPDEQYF. The entire variable domain, with the rest obtained from reference TRBV7-8 and TRBJ2-7, is as follows: GAGVSQSPRYKVAKRGQDVALRCDPISGHVSLFWYQQALGQGPEFLTYFQNEAQLDKSGLPSDRFFAERPEGSVSTLKIQRTQQEDSAVYLCASSSFWEPDEQYFGPGTRLTVT.

The chain employs TRBV27 and TRBJ2-7; 9 bases align to TRBD2. Germline assignment: CDR1 MNHEY and CDR2 SMNVEV (reference sequence). Trimming took 5 bases from V and 6 from J; bases not matched to a gene: 23. The CDR3 covers 19 residues. CDR3 amino acids: CASSIPRPGGSGRVVEQYF. For the CDR3, the DNA is TGTGCCAGCAGTATTCCGCGGCCGGGCGGTAGCGGGAGAGTAGTCGAGCAGTACTTC.

The gene calls are TRBV6-5 and TRBJ2-1; unclear D gene. The CDR3 contains 15 residues. Trimming left V 8 bases short and J 2 bases short, with 16 bases between. Germline V CDR1 and CDR2: MNHEY, SVGAGI. Here the CDR3 reads CASSGAVYAYNEQFF. The CDR3 coding sequence is TGTGCCAGCTCTGGTGCGGTGTACGCCTACAATGAGCAGTTCTTC.

J is TRBJ2-3 and V is TRBV6-5, with a weak D call TRBD1 (7 bases). V was cut by 6 bases and J by 2 bases, with 15 bases left in between. The CDR3 contains 15 residues. Germline V gene lookup returns CDR1 MNHEY and CDR2 SVGAGI. The DNA for the CDR3 is TGTGCCAGCAGGTTCAGGGGGGTGGACACAGATACGCAGTATTTT. It specifies CASRFRGVDTDTQYF.

The chain links TRBV19 to TRBJ2-7; the D gene is possibly TRBD2 (5 bases). This CDR3 contains 12 residues. The V gene's germline CDR1 is LNHDA and CDR2 SQIVND (reference sequence). V lost 4 bases and J 1 base, leaving 5 bases between the germline ends. As DNA, the CDR3 is TGTGCCAGTAGTACGGGGTCCTACGAGCAGTACTTC. The encoded protein is CASSTGSYEQYF.

The rearrangement joins TRBV12-5 to TRBJ1-1, with 8 bases identical to TRBD1. The germline CDR1 and CDR2 sequences are LGHNT and FRNRAP. There are 16 residues in the CDR3. V lost 2 bases to trimming and J lost 3 bases; unmatched junction nucleotides: 8. The chain's CDR3 is CASGLPTGGTYTEAFF. DNA for the CDR3: TGTGCTAGTGGTTTGCCTACAGGGGGTACGTACACTGAAGCTTTCTTT.

This clone was detected only a few times. CDR3 bases: TGTGCCAGCAGTTCGACGGGAGGGCCGCTTGAGCAGTTCTTC. It specifies CASSSTGGPLEQFF. V usage is TRBV6-5 and J usage is TRBJ2-1; TRBD2 matches 8 bases. Germline lookup yields CDR1 MNHEY and CDR2 SVGAGI. This CDR3 is built from 14 residues. The V gene end was trimmed by 4 bases and the J gene end by 9 bases; junction bases not matched to a gene: 8.

The V call is TRBV6-6, the J call TRBJ1-5; D remains unclear. This CDR3 region has 15 residues. CDR1 is MNHNY and CDR2 is SVGAGI in the germline V gene (reference sequence). V was clipped by 0 bases and J by 5 bases, with 11 bases between them. This CDR3 is CASSYSEGDHQPQHF. The CDR3, as DNA: TGTGCCAGCAGTTACTCAGAAGGAGACCATCAGCCCCAGCATTTT.

The chain uses TRBV11-1 and TRBJ2-1, with D perhaps matching TRBD2 (6 bases). The germline V and J ends were trimmed by 3 bases and 8 bases, with 17 bases remaining between them. In germline, CDR1 is SGHAT, CDR2 FQDESV (reference sequence). CDR3 size: 15 residues. The CDR3, as DNA: TGTGCCAGCAGCTTGAATGGGGGGAATTGGGATGAGCAGTTCTTC. Its protein is CASSLNGGNWDEQFF.

V gene TRBV9 combines with J gene TRBJ1-5, with 9 bases aligning to TRBD1. V gave up 0 bases and J gave up 5 bases; unmatched junction bases: 3. CDR1 and CDR2 from the germline V gene are SGDLS and YYNGEE. This CDR3 has 15 amino acids. CDR3 amino acids: CASSVGDRVDQPQHF. CDR3 sequence (DNA): TGTGCCAGCAGCGTAGGGGACAGGGTCGATCAGCCCCAGCATTTT.